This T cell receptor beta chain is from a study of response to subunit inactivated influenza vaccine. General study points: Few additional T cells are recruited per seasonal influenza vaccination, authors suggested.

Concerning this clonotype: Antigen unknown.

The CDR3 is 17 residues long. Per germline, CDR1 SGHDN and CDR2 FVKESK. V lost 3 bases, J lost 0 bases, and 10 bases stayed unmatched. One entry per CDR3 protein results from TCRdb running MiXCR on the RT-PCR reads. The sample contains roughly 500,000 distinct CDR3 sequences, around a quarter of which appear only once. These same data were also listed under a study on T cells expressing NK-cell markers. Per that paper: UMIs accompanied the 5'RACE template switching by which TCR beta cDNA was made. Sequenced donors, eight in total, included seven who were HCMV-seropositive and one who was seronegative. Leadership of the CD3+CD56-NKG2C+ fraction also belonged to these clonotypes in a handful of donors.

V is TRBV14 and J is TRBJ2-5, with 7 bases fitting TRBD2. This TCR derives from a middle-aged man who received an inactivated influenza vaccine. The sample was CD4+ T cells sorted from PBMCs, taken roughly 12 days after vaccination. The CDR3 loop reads CASSQVSSGHHQETQYF. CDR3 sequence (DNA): TGTGCCAGCAGCCAGGTGTCTAGCGGACATCACCAAGAGACCCAGTACTTC.